This T cell receptor (beta chain) was identified during a study of T-cell memory formation after mild COVID-19. TCRdb called the 5' RACE reads again in MiXCR, with one record for every CDR3 protein. The profile covers approximately 290,000 distinct CDR3 sequences, with 15% to 20% appearing a single time and 20% to 25% taken by the ten largest. This clonotype has more than one count but fewer than ten. Its antigen is unknown. The CDR3 has 15 residues. Per the germline V gene, CDR1 is SNHLY and CDR2 is FYNNEI. The V end lost 2 bases, the J end lost 5 bases, and 15 bases lay between the germline ends. General study points: Contracting CD4+ clones sat mainly in CM and EM; CD8+ in EMRA. Contracting clones from day 15 to 85 had balanced CD4/CD8; later expanders favoured CD4+.

This rearrangement joins TRBV2 to TRBJ2-5; no firm D call. This TCR was sampled from a man in his late teens or twenties who had mild COVID-19 (a few samples of this study predate the infection). Cell type and time point are not known. The sequencing input was PBMCs or a T cell subset sorted from them (not recorded which). CDR3 nucleotides: TGTGCCAGCAGTGAATGGCGGACCCGCGAGGAGACCCAGTACTTC. Residues: CASSEWRTREETQYF. Using reference TRBV2 and TRBJ2-5 for the parts outside the CDR3, the full variable domain is EPEVTQTPSHQVTQMGQEVILRCVPISNHLYFYWYRQILGQKVEFLVSFYNNEISEKSEIFDDQFSVERPDGSNFTLKIRSTKLEDSAMYFCASSEWRTREETQYFGPGTRLLVL.